This record looks at one T cell receptor (beta chain) sequence and its context. Its antigen is as yet unknown. Germline V gene lookup returns CDR1 SGHTA and CDR2 FQGNSA. This CDR3 spans 14 amino acids. The ends were cut back, 0 bases at V and 4 bases at J, with 9 bases in the middle. Time point meaning: persistent/refractory GD, antithyroid drugs over 5 years with positive TRAb. PBMC RNA was the source of the TCR library. Doctors identified Graves' disease using the American Thyroid Association guidelines. It was an endocrinology department in Xi'an, China, that provided the patients. iRepertoire HTBI primers and Arm-PCR of CDR3 regions built TCR beta libraries. TCRdb re-derived calls from the multiplex PCR reads in MiXCR, one entry per CDR3 protein. The table shows over 650,000 distinct CDR3 sequences, with around 30% occurring only once. The data originate from a study of regulatory T cells in long-lasting Graves disease.

Study results and limitations: Less diverse TCR repertoires were seen in persistent Graves' patients than in newly diagnosed ones. The study found TRBV28, TRBJ1-2 and TRBJ2-5 favored in persistent disease.

This clonotype originated in a female donor with Graves disease. Sequencing used peripheral blood mononuclear cells (PBMCs), obtained when the disease was refractory, from a patient treated with antithyroid drugs. The chain has TRBV7-2 and TRBJ1-2; D gene unclear. The CDR3 DNA reads as TGTGCCAGCAGCTTAGCCCGGCACCTCTATGGCTACACCTTC. As protein: CASSLARHLYGYTF.